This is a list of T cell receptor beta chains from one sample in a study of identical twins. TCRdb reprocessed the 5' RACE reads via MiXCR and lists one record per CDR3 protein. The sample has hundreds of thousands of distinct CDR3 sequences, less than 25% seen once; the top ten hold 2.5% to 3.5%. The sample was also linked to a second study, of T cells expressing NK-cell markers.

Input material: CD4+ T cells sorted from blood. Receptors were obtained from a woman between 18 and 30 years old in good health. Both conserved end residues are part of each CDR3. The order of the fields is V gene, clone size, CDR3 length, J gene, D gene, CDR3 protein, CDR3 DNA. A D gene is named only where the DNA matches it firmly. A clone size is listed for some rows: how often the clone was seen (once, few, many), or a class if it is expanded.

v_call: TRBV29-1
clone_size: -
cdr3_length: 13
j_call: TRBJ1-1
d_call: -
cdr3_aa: CSVEGGSRGEAFF
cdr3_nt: TGCAGCGTTGAGGGGGGCTCCCGAGGGGAAGCTTTCTTT

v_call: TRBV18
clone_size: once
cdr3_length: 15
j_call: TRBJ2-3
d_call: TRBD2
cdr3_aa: CASSPASGVTDTQYF
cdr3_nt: TGTGCCAGCTCACCAGCTAGCGGGGTCACAGATACGCAGTATTTT

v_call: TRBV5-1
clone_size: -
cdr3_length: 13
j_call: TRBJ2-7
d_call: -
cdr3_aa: CASSPTPRGEQYF
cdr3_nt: TGCGCCAGCAGCCCCACACCAAGGGGCGAGCAGTACTTC

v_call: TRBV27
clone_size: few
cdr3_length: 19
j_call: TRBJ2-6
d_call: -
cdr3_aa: CASSLGTPRSRSGANVLTF
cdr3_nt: TGTGCCAGCAGCCTCGGGACACCCCGGAGCCGCTCTGGGGCCAACGTCCTGACTTTC

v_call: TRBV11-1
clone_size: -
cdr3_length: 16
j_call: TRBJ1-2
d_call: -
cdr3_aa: CASSLNGLDGQYGYTF
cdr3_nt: TGTGCCAGCAGCTTAAACGGCCTGGACGGTCAGTATGGCTACACCTTC

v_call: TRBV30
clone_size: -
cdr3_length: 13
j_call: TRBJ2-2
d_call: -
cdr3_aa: CAWTFRVGGELFF
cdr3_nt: TGTGCCTGGACCTTCAGGGTTGGCGGGGAGCTGTTTTTT

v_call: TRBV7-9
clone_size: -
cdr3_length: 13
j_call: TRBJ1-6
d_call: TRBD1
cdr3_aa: CASSWGTGTSLHF
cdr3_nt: TGTGCCAGCAGCTGGGGGACAGGGACATCCCTCCACTTT

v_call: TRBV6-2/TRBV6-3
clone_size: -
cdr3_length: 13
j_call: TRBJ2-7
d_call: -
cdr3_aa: CASSYKGAYEQYF
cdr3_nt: TGTGCCAGCAGTTACAAGGGAGCCTACGAGCAGTACTTC

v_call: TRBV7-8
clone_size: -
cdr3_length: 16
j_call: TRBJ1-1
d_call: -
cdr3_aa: CASSFGQTRGNTEAFF
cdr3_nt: TGTGCCAGCAGCTTCGGACAGACACGTGGGAACACTGAAGCTTTCTTT

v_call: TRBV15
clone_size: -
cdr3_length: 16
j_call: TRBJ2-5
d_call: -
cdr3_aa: CATSPRAFQGRETQYF
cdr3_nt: TGTGCCACCAGCCCGCGGGCCTTTCAGGGGAGGGAGACCCAGTACTTC

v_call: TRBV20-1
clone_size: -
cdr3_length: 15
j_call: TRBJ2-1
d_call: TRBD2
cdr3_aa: CSAPNRGSSYNEQFF
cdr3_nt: TGCAGTGCGCCAAATCGCGGGAGCTCCTACAATGAGCAGTTCTTC

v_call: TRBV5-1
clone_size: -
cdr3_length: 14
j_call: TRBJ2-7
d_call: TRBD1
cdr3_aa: CASSLRSGGHEQYF
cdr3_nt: TGCGCCAGCAGCTTGCGGTCAGGGGGCCACGAGCAGTACTTC

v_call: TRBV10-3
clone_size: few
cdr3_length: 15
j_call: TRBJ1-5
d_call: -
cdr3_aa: CAISESLYGNQPQHF
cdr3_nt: TGTGCCATCAGTGAGTCGTTATATGGGAATCAGCCCCAGCATTTT

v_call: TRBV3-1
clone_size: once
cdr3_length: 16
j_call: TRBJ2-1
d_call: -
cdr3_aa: CASSQEWIQGTNEQFF
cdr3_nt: TGTGCCAGCAGCCAAGAATGGATACAGGGAACGAATGAGCAGTTCTTC

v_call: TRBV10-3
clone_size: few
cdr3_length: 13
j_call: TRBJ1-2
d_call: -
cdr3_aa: CAISGAEGDGYTF
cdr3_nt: TGTGCCATCAGTGGGGCAGAAGGAGATGGCTACACCTTC

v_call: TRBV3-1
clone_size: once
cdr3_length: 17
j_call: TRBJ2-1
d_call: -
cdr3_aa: CASSQDRTGRSLYEQFF
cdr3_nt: TGTGCCAGCAGCCAAGATCGGACGGGGAGGTCTCTTTATGAGCAGTTCTTC

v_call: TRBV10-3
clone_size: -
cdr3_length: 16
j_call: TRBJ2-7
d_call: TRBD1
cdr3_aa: CAISESGQGLKDEQYF
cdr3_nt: TGTGCCATCAGTGAGTCGGGACAGGGACTTAAGGACGAGCAGTACTTC

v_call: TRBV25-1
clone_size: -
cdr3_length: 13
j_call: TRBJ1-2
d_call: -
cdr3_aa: CASSQGPWDGYTF
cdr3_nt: TGTGCCAGCAGTCAGGGGCCGTGGGATGGCTACACCTTC

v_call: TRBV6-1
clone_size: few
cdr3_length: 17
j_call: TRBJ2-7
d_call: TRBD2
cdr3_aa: CASGTQGGLAGGYEQYF
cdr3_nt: TGTGCCAGCGGAACTCAGGGTGGCCTAGCGGGGGGCTACGAGCAGTACTTC

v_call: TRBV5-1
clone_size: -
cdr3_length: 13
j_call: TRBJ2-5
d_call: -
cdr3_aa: CASSLEVVQTQYF
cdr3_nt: TGCGCCAGCAGCTTGGAGGTTGTCCAGACCCAGTACTTC

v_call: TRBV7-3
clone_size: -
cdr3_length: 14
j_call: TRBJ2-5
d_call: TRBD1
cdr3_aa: CASSTVTGGETQYF
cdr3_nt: TGTGCCAGCAGCACCGTGACAGGGGGTGAAACCCAGTACTTC

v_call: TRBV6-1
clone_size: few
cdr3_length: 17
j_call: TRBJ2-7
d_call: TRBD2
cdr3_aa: CASSPGTSGRLIHEQYF
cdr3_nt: TGTGCCAGCAGTCCCGGGACTAGCGGGAGATTAATCCACGAGCAGTACTTC